A selection of T cell receptor beta chains follows, all from one sample in a study of STAT5B mutations in CD4+ large granular lymphocyte leukemia. Some clones are missing from TCRdb's copy, which holds only in-frame ones; the method was immunoSEQ multiplex PCR. The sample carries thousands of clones, over 60% recorded once. Sequenced: PBMCs. The receptors originated from a man between 70 and 80 years old with CD4+ T-cell large granular lymphocyte leukemia. The CDR3 runs from the conserved cysteine through the conserved F or W. Each record gives: J gene, clone size, D gene, V gene, CDR3 protein, CDR3 DNA. The D gene is left open where the match is weak. Size values are once, few and many counts, or a class for expanded clones, and some rows have none.

J: TRBJ2-7; size: NA; D: NA; V: TRBV11-1; CDR3: CASSDPQGLSSYEQYF; DNA: TGTGCCAGCAGCGACCCACAGGGATTGAGCTCCTACGAGCAGTACTTC
J: TRBJ1-1; size: few; D: NA; V: TRBV6-1; CDR3: CASSEFRPKDTEAFF; DNA: TGTGCCAGCAGTGAATTCAGGCCCAAAGATACTGAAGCTTTCTTT
J: TRBJ2-3; size: NA; D: TRBD2; V: TRBV19; CDR3: CASSPPHRKLAVTDTQYF; DNA: TGTGCCAGTAGTCCCCCCCACCGAAAGCTAGCGGTTACAGATACGCAGTATTTT
J: TRBJ1-4; size: NA; D: NA; V: TRBV13; CDR3: CASSLRGATNEKLFF; DNA: TGTGCCAGCAGCTTACGGGGGGCAACTAATGAAAAACTGTTTTTT
J: TRBJ2-5; size: NA; D: NA; V: TRBV11-2; CDR3: CASSLLANQETQYF; DNA: TGTGCCAGCAGCCTCTTGGCGAACCAAGAGACCCAGTACTTC
J: TRBJ2-1; size: NA; D: NA; V: TRBV9; CDR3: CASSVGTRNEQFF; DNA: TGTGCCAGCAGCGTTGGGACAAGGAATGAGCAGTTCTTC
J: TRBJ1-4; size: NA; D: NA; V: TRBV19; CDR3: CASSIEADSRSEKLFF; DNA: TGTGCCAGTAGTATAGAGGCGGACAGTCGTAGTGAAAAACTGTTTTTT
J: TRBJ1-6; size: NA; D: TRBD1; V: TRBV7-9; CDR3: CASSLGDRSYSPLHF; DNA: TGTGCCAGCAGCTTAGGGGACAGGAGCTATTCACCCCTCCACTTT
J: TRBJ2-7; size: NA; D: TRBD1; V: TRBV2; CDR3: CASSDPGTDYEQYF; DNA: TGTGCCAGCAGCGACCCCGGGACAGACTACGAGCAGTACTTC
J: TRBJ2-7; size: once; D: NA; V: TRBV2; CDR3: CASGLQGFEQYF; DNA: TGTGCCAGTGGCCTGCAAGGGTTCGAGCAGTACTTC
J: TRBJ2-7; size: medium-sized; D: TRBD1; V: TRBV27; CDR3: CASSLGDRGLSYEQYF; DNA: TGTGCCAGCAGTTTAGGGGACAGGGGCCTTTCCTACGAGCAGTACTTC
J: TRBJ2-7; size: NA; D: NA; V: TRBV4-1; CDR3: CASSQEGRGDEQYF; DNA: TGCGCCAGCAGCCAAGAAGGCAGGGGAGACGAGCAGTACTTC
J: TRBJ2-7; size: NA; D: TRBD1; V: TRBV2; CDR3: CASSATGASVYEQYF; DNA: TGTGCCAGCAGCGCCACAGGGGCTTCGGTCTACGAGCAGTACTTC
J: TRBJ2-3; size: NA; D: NA; V: TRBV15; CDR3: CATSSVGDTQYF; DNA: TGTGCCACCAGCAGTGTAGGGGATACGCAGTATTTT
J: TRBJ1-4; size: few; D: TRBD1; V: TRBV2; CDR3: CASSIGTGGLEKLFF; DNA: TGTGCCAGCAGCATAGGGACAGGGGGCCTTGAAAAACTGTTTTTT
J: TRBJ1-2; size: NA; D: NA; V: TRBV4-2; CDR3: CASSQDGYLYGYTF; DNA: TGTGCCAGCAGCCAAGACGGTTATCTTTATGGCTACACCTTC
J: TRBJ1-1; size: NA; D: TRBD1; V: TRBV10-3; CDR3: CAISAGGNTEAFF; DNA: TGTGCCATCAGCGCAGGGGGGAACACTGAAGCTTTCTTT
J: TRBJ2-3; size: NA; D: TRBD2; V: TRBV10-3; CDR3: CAIRGTSGRATQYF; DNA: TGTGCCATCAGAGGGACTAGCGGGAGAGCTACGCAGTATTTT
J: TRBJ2-1; size: NA; D: TRBD1; V: TRBV7-8; CDR3: CASSFTGDYYNEQFF; DNA: TGTGCCAGCAGTTTCACAGGGGATTATTACAATGAGCAGTTCTTC
J: TRBJ2-5; size: NA; D: TRBD2; V: TRBV9; CDR3: CASSPPGGGAGETQYF; DNA: TGTGCCAGCAGCCCCCCGGGCGGGGGGGCAGGAGAGACCCAGTACTTC
J: TRBJ1-3; size: NA; D: NA; V: TRBV15; CDR3: CATSRAGESTIYF; DNA: TGTGCCACCAGCAGAGCCGGGGAGTCCACCATATATTTT
J: TRBJ2-7; size: NA; D: NA; V: TRBV6-1; CDR3: CASRGTGTDTYEQYF; DNA: TGTGCCAGCAGAGGGACCGGGACGGACACCTACGAGCAGTACTTC
J: TRBJ2-1; size: few; D: NA; V: TRBV6-4; CDR3: CASSPGSSYNEQFF; DNA: TGTGCCAGCAGTCCCGGGAGCTCCTACAATGAGCAGTTCTTC
J: TRBJ2-3; size: NA; D: TRBD2; V: TRBV6-4; CDR3: CASSDSTSGPTDTQYF; DNA: TGTGCCAGCAGTGACTCAACTAGCGGCCCCACAGATACGCAGTATTTT
J: TRBJ2-7; size: NA; D: TRBD2; V: TRBV10-2; CDR3: CASSEWEGGEQYF; DNA: TGCGCCAGCAGTGAGTGGGAGGGCGGCGAGCAGTACTTC
J: TRBJ2-7; size: NA; D: TRBD2; V: TRBV9; CDR3: CASSVSGSHDEQYF; DNA: TGTGCCAGCAGCGTTAGCGGGAGTCACGACGAGCAGTACTTC
J: TRBJ2-3; size: NA; D: TRBD2; V: TRBV27; CDR3: CASSPGTSFLTDTQYF; DNA: TGTGCCAGCAGTCCCGGGACTAGCTTCCTCACAGATACGCAGTATTTT
J: TRBJ2-3; size: NA; D: TRBD2; V: TRBV9; CDR3: CASSVSRGGFGTQYF; DNA: TGTGCCAGCAGCGTATCGCGGGGGGGCTTTGGTACGCAGTATTTT
J: TRBJ2-4; size: medium-sized; D: NA; V: TRBV27; CDR3: CASSLSFAAAKNIQYF; DNA: TGTGCCAGCAGTTTATCATTTGCGGCCGCCAAAAACATTCAGTACTTC
J: TRBJ2-7; size: NA; D: NA; V: TRBV5-4; CDR3: CASSVGSGHTYEQYF; DNA: TGTGCCAGCAGCGTCGGCTCCGGGCACACCTACGAGCAGTACTTC
J: TRBJ2-7; size: few; D: TRBD1; V: TRBV18; CDR3: CASSSLGQGAYEQYF; DNA: TGTGCCAGCTCGAGCCTGGGACAGGGCGCCTACGAGCAGTACTTC
J: TRBJ2-3; size: once; D: TRBD2; V: TRBV6-4; CDR3: CASSEGLAGGPDTQYF; DNA: TGTGCCAGCAGTGAGGGACTAGCGGGGGGGCCAGATACGCAGTATTTT
J: TRBJ1-6; size: NA; D: NA; V: TRBV21-1; CDR3: CASSKAEGSSYNSPLHF; DNA: TGTGCCAGCAGCAAAGCGGAGGGTAGCTCCTATAATTCACCCCTCCACTTT
J: TRBJ1-2; size: NA; D: NA; V: TRBV4-3; CDR3: CASSQDPGVSNYGYTF; DNA: TGCGCCAGCAGCCAAGATCCAGGAGTTTCTAACTATGGCTACACCTTC
J: TRBJ2-6; size: once; D: TRBD2; V: TRBV4-3; CDR3: CASSQTTGRGFGANVLTF; DNA: TGCGCCAGCAGCCAGACGACGGGGAGGGGTTTTGGGGCCAACGTCCTGACTTTC
J: TRBJ2-1; size: NA; D: TRBD2; V: TRBV7-9; CDR3: CASSFGRSEQFF; DNA: TGTGCCAGCAGCTTCGGGAGGAGTGAGCAGTTCTTC
J: TRBJ2-7; size: few; D: NA; V: TRBV9; CDR3: CASSEDVQDYEQYF; DNA: TGTGCCAGCAGCGAAGATGTCCAGGATTACGAGCAGTACTTC
J: TRBJ2-7; size: NA; D: NA; V: TRBV5-6; CDR3: CASSPSYEQYF; DNA: TGTGCCAGCAGCCCTTCCTACGAGCAGTACTTC
J: TRBJ1-1; size: NA; D: NA; V: TRBV5-1; CDR3: CASSSGGGRSEAFF; DNA: TGCGCCAGCAGCTCCGGGGGGGGTCGGTCTGAAGCTTTCTTT
J: TRBJ2-1; size: NA; D: NA; V: TRBV5-1; CDR3: CASSLDEDYNNEQFF; DNA: TGCGCCAGCAGCTTGGACGAGGACTACAACAATGAGCAGTTCTTC
J: TRBJ2-2; size: hyperexpanded; D: NA; V: TRBV27; CDR3: CASSLGRPFLNTGELFF; DNA: TGTGCCAGCAGTTTAGGCAGGCCTTTTCTGAACACCGGGGAGCTGTTTTTT
J: TRBJ1-1; size: NA; D: NA; V: TRBV7-8; CDR3: CASSSSDGNTEAFF; DNA: TGTGCCAGCAGCTCATCGGACGGGAACACTGAAGCTTTCTTT
J: TRBJ2-5; size: NA; D: NA; V: TRBV6-6; CDR3: CASSYRREETQYF; DNA: TGTGCCAGCAGTTACCGCAGGGAAGAGACCCAGTACTTC
J: TRBJ2-7; size: NA; D: TRBD2; V: TRBV29-1; CDR3: CSVEGGTSGYEQYF; DNA: TGCAGCGTTGAAGGGGGGACTAGCGGCTACGAGCAGTACTTC
J: TRBJ2-5; size: NA; D: TRBD2; V: TRBV4-3; CDR3: CASSQGTSGETQYF; DNA: TGCGCCAGCAGCCAAGGGACTAGCGGGGAGACCCAGTACTTC
J: TRBJ2-6; size: NA; D: NA; V: TRBV6-4; CDR3: CASSDSGSGANVLTF; DNA: TGTGCCAGCAGTGACTCCGGCTCTGGGGCCAACGTCCTGACTTTC
J: TRBJ2-7; size: NA; D: NA; V: TRBV11-3; CDR3: CASSRHGGLSYEQYF; DNA: TGTGCCAGCAGCCGACATGGGGGCCTCTCCTACGAGCAGTACTTC
J: TRBJ2-5; size: NA; D: NA; V: TRBV5-8; CDR3: CASSLGQGWYF; DNA: TGTGCCAGCAGCTTGGGTCAGGGATGGTACTTC
J: TRBJ2-7; size: NA; D: NA; V: TRBV5-6; CDR3: CASREIRGIYEQYF; DNA: TGTGCCAGCAGGGAGATCCGGGGTATTTACGAGCAGTACTTC
J: TRBJ2-5; size: NA; D: TRBD2; V: TRBV5-8; CDR3: CASSLEGSGGAQETQYF; DNA: TGTGCCAGCAGCTTGGAGGGCAGCGGGGGGGCCCAAGAGACCCAGTACTTC
J: TRBJ1-2; size: NA; D: NA; V: TRBV9; CDR3: CASSVDDANYGYTF; DNA: TGTGCCAGCAGCGTAGATGACGCCAACTATGGCTACACCTTC
J: TRBJ2-5; size: NA; D: NA; V: TRBV7-3; CDR3: CASSLRGGQNAVQYF; DNA: TGTGCCAGCAGCTTAAGGGGTGGACAGAACGCTGTACAGTACTTC
J: TRBJ2-2; size: NA; D: TRBD2; V: TRBV4-3; CDR3: CASSQDREGLNTGELFF; DNA: TGCGCCAGCAGCCAAGATCGGGAGGGACTTAACACCGGGGAGCTGTTTTTT
J: TRBJ2-2; size: NA; D: NA; V: TRBV30; CDR3: CAWTAVGTGELFF; DNA: TGTGCCTGGACGGCGGTAGGCACCGGGGAGCTGTTTTTT
J: TRBJ2-1; size: once; D: NA; V: TRBV5-1; CDR3: CASRRADSSYNEQFF; DNA: TGCGCCAGCAGACGTGCGGACAGCTCCTACAATGAGCAGTTCTTC
J: TRBJ2-1; size: once; D: TRBD2; V: TRBV11-2; CDR3: CASSLAGGVINEQFF; DNA: TGTGCCAGCAGCCTGGCGGGGGGAGTGATCAATGAGCAGTTCTTC
J: TRBJ1-1; size: NA; D: TRBD1; V: TRBV11-2; CDR3: CASSSGTGTNTEAFF; DNA: TGTGCCAGCAGTTCCGGGACAGGGACGAACACTGAAGCTTTCTTT